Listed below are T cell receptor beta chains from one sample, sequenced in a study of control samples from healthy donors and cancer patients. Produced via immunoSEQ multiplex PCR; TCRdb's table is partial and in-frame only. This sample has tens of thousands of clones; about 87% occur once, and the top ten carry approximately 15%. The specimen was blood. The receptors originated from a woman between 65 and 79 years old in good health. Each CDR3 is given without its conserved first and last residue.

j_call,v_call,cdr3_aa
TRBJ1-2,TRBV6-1,ASSEGTAVRNGYT
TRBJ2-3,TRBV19,ASSSDRGTDTQY
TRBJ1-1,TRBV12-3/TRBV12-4,ASSVGVRGEAF
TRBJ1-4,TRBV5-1,ASSSGTGNEKLF
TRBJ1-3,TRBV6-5,ASSSTWGERGNTIY
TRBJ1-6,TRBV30,AWSKGSVGSPLH
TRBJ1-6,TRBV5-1,ASSLGTGGEDNSPLH
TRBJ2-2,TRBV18,ASSPPTGTGELF
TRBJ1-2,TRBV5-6,ASSLAIGGAGYT
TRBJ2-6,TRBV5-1,ASTREGAGANVLT
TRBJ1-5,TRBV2,ASSDMGGRLNQPQH
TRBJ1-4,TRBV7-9,ASSSTGAGEKLF
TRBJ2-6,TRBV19,ASLQGSGANVLT
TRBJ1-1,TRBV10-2,ASRSTTGPEAF
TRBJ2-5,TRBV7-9,ASSTGTALRQTQY
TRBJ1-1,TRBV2,ASSSPTEAF
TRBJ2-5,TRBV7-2,ASTPQGSKSTQY
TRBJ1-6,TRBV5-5,ASSLRDRGTPLH
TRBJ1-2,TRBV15,ATSRDRDFYGYT
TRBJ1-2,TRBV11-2,ASSLNPGTALDGYT
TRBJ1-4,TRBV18,ASLTGLGEKLF
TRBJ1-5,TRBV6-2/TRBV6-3,ASSPDSNQPQH
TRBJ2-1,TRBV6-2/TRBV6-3,ASSYSRSGRAYNEQF
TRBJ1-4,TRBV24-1,ATSPGQGPNEKLF
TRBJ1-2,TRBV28,ASSLRGQGHYYGYT
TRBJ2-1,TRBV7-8,ASSPSGLADFGGSYNEQF
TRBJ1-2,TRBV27,ASTALDRISSGYT
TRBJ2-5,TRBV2,ASSSGTGVETQY
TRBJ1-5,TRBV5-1,ASSFTGDLGQPQH
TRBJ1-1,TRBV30,AWGRDWYTEAF
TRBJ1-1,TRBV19,ASQGTGGVNTEAF
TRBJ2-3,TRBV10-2,ASRPGRTDTQY
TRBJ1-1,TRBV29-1,SVRDRTEAF
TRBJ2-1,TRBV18,ASSPEYNEQF
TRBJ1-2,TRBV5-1,ASSLGTVGANYGYT
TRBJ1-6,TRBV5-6,ASSLRTGAFSPLH
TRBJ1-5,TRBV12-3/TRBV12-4,ASRTGGNQPQH
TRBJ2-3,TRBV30,AWSGLGRGSADTQY
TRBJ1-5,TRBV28,ASSWTGINQPQH
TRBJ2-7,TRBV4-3,ASSLNRAGEQY
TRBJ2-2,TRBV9,ASSVEWSTNTGELF
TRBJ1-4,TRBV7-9,ASSTPGHHTATNEKLF
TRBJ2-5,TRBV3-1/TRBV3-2,ASSQNIQGSETQY
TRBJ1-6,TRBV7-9,ASSLGGNYNSPLH
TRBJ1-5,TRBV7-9,ASSLATGMGNQPQH
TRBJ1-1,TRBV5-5,ASTLSQGGTEAF
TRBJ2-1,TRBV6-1,ASSATSTSSYNEQF
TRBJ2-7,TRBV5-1,ASSKATGDWAYEQY
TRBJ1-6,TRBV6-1,ASSEVESSPLH
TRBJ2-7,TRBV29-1,SVARPGSSYEQY
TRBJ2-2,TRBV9,ASSVGLVGGELF
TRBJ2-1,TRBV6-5,ASSTSKEQF
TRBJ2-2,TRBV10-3,AISALGSGGASGELF
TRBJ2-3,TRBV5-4,ASSLTLTDTQY
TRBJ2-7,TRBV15,ATSRGTVAKYEQY
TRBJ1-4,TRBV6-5,ASSYFGTDEKLF
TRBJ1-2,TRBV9,ASSADRGGYT
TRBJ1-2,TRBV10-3,AISLTGEKDGYT